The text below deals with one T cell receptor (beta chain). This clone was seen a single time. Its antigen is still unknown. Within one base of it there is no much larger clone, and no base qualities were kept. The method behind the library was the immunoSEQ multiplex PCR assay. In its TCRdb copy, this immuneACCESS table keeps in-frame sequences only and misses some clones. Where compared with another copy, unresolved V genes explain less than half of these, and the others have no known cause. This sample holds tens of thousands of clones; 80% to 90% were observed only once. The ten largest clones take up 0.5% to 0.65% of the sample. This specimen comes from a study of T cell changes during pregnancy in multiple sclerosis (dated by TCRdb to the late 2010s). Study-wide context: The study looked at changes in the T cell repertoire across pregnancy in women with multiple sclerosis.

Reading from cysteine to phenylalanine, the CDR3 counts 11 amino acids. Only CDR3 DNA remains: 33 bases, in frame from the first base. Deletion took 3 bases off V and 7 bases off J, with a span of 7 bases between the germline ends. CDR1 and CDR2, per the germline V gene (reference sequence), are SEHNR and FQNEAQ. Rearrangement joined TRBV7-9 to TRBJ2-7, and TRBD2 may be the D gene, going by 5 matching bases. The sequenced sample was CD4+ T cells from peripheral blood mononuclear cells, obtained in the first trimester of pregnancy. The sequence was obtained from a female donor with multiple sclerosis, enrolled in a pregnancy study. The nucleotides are TGTGCCAGCAGCTTTAGCGTTGAGCAGTACTTC. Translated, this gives CASSFSVEQYF.